The entry below describes one T cell receptor (beta chain). This clone's antigen is unknown. No base quality values were provided; no much bigger clone lies one nucleotide off. The V and J ends are trimmed by 5 bases and 2 bases, leaving 13 bases between them. The cysteine opens and the phenylalanine closes a CDR3 of 14 amino acids. Here the CDR3 DNA is all that survives: 42 bases in frame from base 1. The CDR1 and CDR2 encoded by the germline V gene are SGHDT and YYEEEE. This entry belongs to a study of cytomegalovirus exposure and HLA in healthy donors (TCRdb year 2017). Regarding the study in general: An earlier analysis of approximately 640 of the donors reported about 250 Gb of sequence data and some 100 million unique TCR beta sequences from approximately 180 million T cells. A later analysis re-analyzed previously published TCR beta repertoires from approximately 700 donors and added high-resolution HLA genotyping to study TCR occurrence patterns. The study aimed to test whether signatures of past pathogen exposure could be identified by cataloging public T cell receptors. Along with the roughly 710-subject first cohort, a separate validation cohort of 120 different subjects was used. Of the roughly 400 genotyped donors, about 80% fell in the genetic ancestry cluster associated with self-reported Caucasian donors. An early release covering roughly 600 HLA-typed donors comprised about 310 gigabases of sequencing data and roughly 86 million unique TCR sequences. A handful of DR-DQ haplotypes were handled as single units for association and clustering because linkage in the cohort was strong. The later analysis used no new phenotypic data to find candidate immune exposures, relying instead on TCR beta sequences and their occurrence across donors. A later genetic analysis took genome-wide SNP genotypes for about 55% of the roughly 670 donors and used that subset as a discovery cohort. Across under 500 genotyped donors of the cohort, an average of roughly 250,000 unique TCR beta nucleotide sequences per donor were sequenced, and roughly 20% of those sequences were non-productive. All discovery cohort repertoires had been generated on a single sequencing platform. An earlier analysis of roughly 600 of the donors used high-throughput TCR beta sequencing to judge whether each TCR beta V gene segment behaved as functional or pseudogenic. To predict cytomegalovirus infection status, the study combined high-throughput TCR immunosequencing, statistical association of individual TCRs with disease status, and machine learning. Alongside the repertoire data, information on donor age, sex, ethnicity and CMV serostatus was compiled. HLA typing covered class I and class II loci at four-digit resolution. Using immunosequencing, the study profiled T cell repertoires from 666 subjects and related those repertoires to cytomegalovirus serostatus. Typing coverage varied by locus: roughly 620-640 donors for A, B, C, DRB1 and DQB1; approximately 520 for DQA1; nearly 610 for DPA1; 400 to 480 for DPB1.

The research as a whole found: Most CMV-associated TCR beta chains appeared to be HLA-restricted in a later analysis, and the HLA associations seemed to be driven largely by CMV exposure. Across donors, most TCR sequences were observed very rarely, whereas some public TCRs were present in many individuals. HLA typing was unavailable for some donors at each locus, so association tests used only the typed subset. Because the 87-base-pair reads could not distinguish some IMGT-functional V segments, including TRBV6-2 and TRBV6-3, those segments were excluded. In an earlier analysis of about 550 of the donors, most TCR beta V segments were observed in productive rearrangements about 90% or about 30% of the time, broadly matching IMGT annotations. In a later analysis, more than 15,000 TCR beta sequences were associated with specific HLA alleles at a false discovery rate of 0.05. Sequencing depth was assumed to be roughly uniform across donors in the presence/absence analyses, though that assumption may not hold. The classifier was reported to diagnose cytomegalovirus status with high specificity and sensitivity in both the original and validation cohorts. In a later analysis, HLA-associated TCR beta chains showed more clonal expansion and lower generation probabilities than non-associated chains that were equally common. Three of the identified cytomegalovirus-associated TCR beta chains were confirmed in vitro to be specific for cytomegalovirus antigens. The cohort was sequenced for TCR beta chains only, and without alpha or paired-chain data the features that could be detected were limited. About 17 rarely observed V segments, including chromosome 9 orphons, were excluded from the earlier analysis of just under 600 of the donors because counts were too low. Linkage disequilibrium might explain the correlated functional status among segregating V segments, but an unknown experimental factor could not be excluded. For the cohort, immune exposure information was limited to CMV serostatus. It was suggested by the authors that the approach could potentially be generalized to other disease states and immunological phenotypes. In a later analysis, TCR association rates were found to vary across HLA loci, with the most associated TCRs seen for DRB1 alleles and the fewest for HLA-C alleles. A further reported finding was that TCR beta sequences accurately predicted the HLA-A and HLA-B alleles for most subjects in the first cohort. When HLA alleles, especially DR and DQ, strongly co-occurred, attributing TCR associations to individual alleles was difficult. The sequencing pipeline was judged likely to have produced a cluster of highly shared sequence variants as a technical artifact. In a later genetic analysis, a missense DCLRE1C variant was associated with V-gene and J-gene trimming of TCR beta chains, and the association was replicated in an independent cohort. The study gave a list of around 170 TCR beta chains associated with cytomegalovirus. Several of the top co-occurrence clusters appeared to be linked to parvovirus B19, influenza, CMV and Epstein-Barr virus, according to a later analysis. In a later genetic analysis, fewer N-insertions in productive TCRs were reported among donors in an Asian-associated ancestry cluster than the roughly 700-donor mean.

Libraries came from the immunoSEQ multiplex PCR assay. For the multiplex PCR, a mixture combining 60 forward primers for TCR Vbeta segments and 13 reverse primers for TCR Jbeta segments was used. A multiplex PCR assay on genomic DNA amplified the CDR3 region of rearranged TCR beta genes. The amplified TCR beta libraries were sequenced on the Illumina HiSeq System as 87-base-pair reads. The paper's processing steps were these. In a later analysis, some 80 million unique TCR beta chains were counted across the roughly 700 repertoires, and roughly 11 million of these chains were shared by at least two donors. A nearest-neighbor algorithm error-corrected the raw reads and collapsed the reads into unique sequences, merging closely related sequences to remove PCR and sequencing errors. To assign V, D and J gene segments, CDR3 sequences were aligned to IMGT reference sequences. For a sequence to be retained, at least a six-nucleotide match to both a V gene segment and a J gene segment was required. Rearrangements were called productive when the CDR3 lacked stop codons and stayed in frame with V and J; all others were non-productive. CDR3 was defined by IMGT convention, running from the second conserved V-encoded cysteine to the conserved J-encoded phenylalanine. Sequences without an unambiguous match to a single V gene segment were excluded from the earlier analysis of about 630 of the donors. An earlier analysis of roughly 590 of the donors called V segments functional above 56.7% productive rearrangements and segregating when the between-donor standard deviation exceeded 5%. A statistical classification framework was developed to diagnose cytomegalovirus status using the catalog of TCR beta chain sequences. A later analysis assigned V and J genes by comparing TCR nucleotide sequences with IMGT/GENE-DB human TR gene sequences. The TCRdist pipeline was used in a later analysis to assign CDR3 sequences and most-parsimonious VDJ recombination scenarios. A later analysis defined each TCR beta chain by its CDR3 amino acid sequence plus V-gene family, and excluded reads lacking a unique V-gene family. A later analysis removed 592 highly shared, low-generation-probability nucleotide sequences to deal with suspected cross-contamination and a sequencing artifact. In a later analysis, a clonal expansion index was calculated for each public chain from normalized within-repertoire ranks of inferred template counts. Generation probabilities in a later analysis came from a VDJ recombination model fitted to out-of-frame rearrangements, and those results were checked against IGoR. In a later analysis, TCR-TCR, TCR-HLA and TCR-CMV co-occurrence was scored with hypergeometric tests, and a repertoire-size bias correction was applied to TCR pairs. In a later analysis, false discovery rates were estimated by permuting HLA or CMV assignments 20 times. In a later analysis, co-occurring TCRs were grouped using DBSCAN, and TCRdist sequence similarity was added for clustering within HLA-allele-positive subsets. Co-occurrence clustering excluded repertoires with fewer than 30,000 or more than 120,000 public chains, plus five with anomalous nucleotide sharing. Not all clones reach the TCRdb copy of this immuneACCESS table, which keeps in-frame sequences only. Checked studies attribute under half of the gap to unresolved V genes and leave the rest unexplained. D and trimming were read from the DNA, whereas the V and J calls and clone size are those reported in that table. The sample table records 150,000 to 200,000 clones; over 60% of these occur just once. 3% to 3.5% of the sample is held by the ten biggest clonotypes.

The cohort comprised under 700 healthy bone marrow donors. Cohort members were all nominally healthy when sampled, although unrecorded immune exposures were likely present. The donor was CMV seronegative and belonged to the group of over 350 seronegative cohort members. Each donor provided a peripheral blood sample, and peripheral blood mononuclear cells were used for TCR beta sequencing. Genomic DNA extraction from the blood cell samples was performed with the Qiagen DNeasy Blood Extraction Kit. The sequence came from a woman aged 35 to 49 in good health and CMV-seronegative. The chain is assembled from TRBV5-6 and TRBJ1-1; the D gene is possibly TRBD1, with 5 bases matching. Specimen: PBMCs. The CDR3 corresponds to CASRPDRVNTEAFF. The nucleotide sequence reads as follows: TGTGCCAGCAGACCCGACAGAGTAAACACTGAAGCTTTCTTT.